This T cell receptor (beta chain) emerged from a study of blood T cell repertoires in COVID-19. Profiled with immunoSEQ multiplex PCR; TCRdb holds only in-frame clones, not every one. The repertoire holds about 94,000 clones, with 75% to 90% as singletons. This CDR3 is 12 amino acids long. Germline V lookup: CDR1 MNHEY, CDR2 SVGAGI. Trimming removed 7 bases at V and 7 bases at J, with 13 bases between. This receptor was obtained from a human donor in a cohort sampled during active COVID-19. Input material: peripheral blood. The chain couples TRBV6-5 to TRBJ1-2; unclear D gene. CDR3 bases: TGTGCCAGCACCCCAGAGGTCGCTGGCTACACCTTC. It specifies CASTPEVAGYTF.